The text below deals with one TCR beta chain. This specimen comes from a study of blood T cell repertoires in COVID-19. Overall study context: The analysed material was cDNA or gDNA that came from T cells, B-cell-depleted T cells, or PBMCs.

Per the germline V gene, CDR1 is KGHSH and CDR2 is LQKENI. Unmatched junction bases numbered 3, after V lost 5 bases and J lost 2 bases. The CDR3 sequence is 15 residues long. The authors' processing: It was from reference gene primer amplification that nucleated cell counts were estimated. Here immunoSEQ multiplex PCR was the method, and the copy in TCRdb shows in-frame clones only, minus some. That table supplies the V and J calls and clone size; D and trimming were determined from the DNA. The sample yields tens of thousands of clones, 65% to 80% seen once. The chain combines TRBV18 with TRBJ2-6; 7 bases agree with TRBD1. The source of this sequence is a human donor in a cohort sampled during active COVID-19. The material sequenced was peripheral blood. The CDR3 coding sequence is TGTGCCAGCTCAGACCAGGGGGCTGGGGCCAACGTCCTGACTTTC. This translates into CASSDQGAGANVLTF.